What follows are 17 T cell receptor beta chains derived from one specimen sequenced in a study of blood T cell repertoires in COVID-19. The data were produced by immunoSEQ multiplex PCR, yet TCRdb's version contains in-frame clones alone and is incomplete. Of 350,000 to 450,000 clones detected, 88% appear once; the ten largest clones hold around 1.5%. Sequenced input: PBMCs or T cells enriched from blood (not recorded which). The source is a woman aged 18-30 years who had been exposed to COVID-19.

This rearrangement joins TRBV19 to TRBJ1-1; D is unresolved. Germline V gene data show CDR1 as LNHDA and CDR2 as SQIVND (reference sequence). The ends were cut back, 3 bases at V and 4 bases at J, with 12 bases in the middle. The CDR3 loop spans 14 amino acids. Written as DNA, the CDR3 is TGTGCCAGTAGTATGTTCGGGGAGGCCACTGAAGCTTTCTTT. Translated, it gives CASSMFGEATEAFF.

DNA of the CDR3: TGTGCCAGTAGTATAGCGGGGGGCTTAGGGAACGATGAGCAGTTCTTC. Its protein product is CASSIAGGLGNDEQFF. This chain uses TRBV19 with TRBJ2-1, with D possibly TRBD2 on 7 matching bases. Germline assignment: CDR1 LNHDA and CDR2 SQIVND (reference sequence). The CDR3 extends over 16 amino acids. The ends were cut back, 1 base at V and 8 bases at J, with 18 bases in the middle.

This clone showed up just once. The chain links TRBV24-1 to TRBJ1-5; TRBD1 might be the D (5 bases). Per the germline V gene, CDR1 is KGHDR and CDR2 is SFDVKD. The length of the CDR3 is 14 residues. The germline V and J ends were trimmed by 4 bases and 4 bases, with 10 bases remaining between them. The CDR3 bases are TGTGCCACCAGTGAGCCAGGGCTGAATCAGCCCCAGCATTTT. Residues: CATSEPGLNQPQHF.

The V and J genes are TRBV7-8 and TRBJ2-1; unclear D gene. Germline V gives CDR1 SGHVS, CDR2 FQNEAQ. This CDR3 region has 13 residues. The ends were cut back, 7 bases at V and 3 bases at J, with 10 bases in the middle. The CDR3 region is CASTPASYNEQFF. For the CDR3, the DNA is TGTGCCAGCACCCCAGCTAGCTACAATGAGCAGTTCTTC.

The chain carries TRBV7-8 and TRBJ2-2, with unresolved D. The V and J ends lost 6 bases and 2 bases respectively, with 10 bases between them. There are 14 residues in the CDR3. Germline V gene lookup returns CDR1 SGHVS and CDR2 FQNEAQ. The CDR3 sequence is CASSLYSNTGELFF. The CDR3 DNA is TGTGCCAGCAGTCTATATTCTAACACCGGGGAGCTGTTTTTT.

V gene TRBV28 combines with J gene TRBJ2-1, with TRBD2 matching 16 bases. The CDR3 length is 19 residues. Trimming at V came to 5 bases and at J to 3 bases, leaving 10 bases not matched to a gene. CDR1 is MDHEN, CDR2 SYDVKM, per germline. CDR3 loop: CASSERGLAGGSYYNEQFF. The CDR3 DNA follows: TGTGCCAGCAGTGAGCGGGGACTAGCGGGGGGGTCCTACTACAATGAGCAGTTCTTC.

The rearrangement joins TRBV27 to TRBJ1-2; D is unclear. V lost 6 bases, J lost 8 bases, and 19 bases lay in between. This CDR3 spans 14 amino acids. CDR1 is MNHEY and CDR2 is SMNVEV in the germline V gene (reference sequence). The CDR3 DNA follows: TGTGCCAGCAGACAATCCGACACCTTTCGGGGCTACACCTTC. Translated, it gives CASRQSDTFRGYTF.

The CDR3 nucleotides read TGCGCCAGCAGCTTGGTTGTCGGGACAGGGTTGGGCACAGATACGCAGTATTTT. Protein: CASSLVVGTGLGTDTQYF. The chain links TRBV5-1 to TRBJ2-3; TRBD1 matches 9 bases. The V gene end was trimmed by 0 bases and the J gene end by 1 base; junction bases not matched to a gene: 9. Germline V gene data show CDR1 as SGHRS and CDR2 as YFSETQ. The CDR3 consists of 18 residues.

J is TRBJ1-3 and V is TRBV7-9; 7 bases fit TRBD1. The CDR3 is made up of 14 amino acids. Germline values: CDR1 SEHNR, CDR2 FQNEAQ (reference sequence). Unmatched junction bases numbered 7, after V lost 5 bases and J lost 6 bases. The CDR3 is CASSPADRENTIYF. CDR3 coding DNA: TGTGCCAGCAGCCCCGCCGACAGGGAAAACACCATATATTTT.

This rearrangement joins TRBV5-4 to TRBJ2-5, with 15 bases identical to TRBD2. This CDR3 spans 18 amino acids. J was trimmed by 1 base and V by 4 bases; bases with no gene match: 8. Germline CDR1 reads SGHNT; CDR2 reads YYREEE (reference sequence). The CDR3 sequence is CASSQGGLAGGLQETQYF. CDR3 DNA: TGTGCCAGCAGCCAAGGGGGACTAGCGGGAGGTCTCCAAGAGACCCAGTACTTC. The entire variable domain, with the rest obtained from reference TRBV5-4 and TRBJ2-5, is as follows: ETGVTQSPTHLIKTRGQQVTLRCSSQSGHNTVSWYQQALGQGPQFIFQYYREEENGRGNFPPRFSGLQFPNYSSELNVNALELDDSALYLCASSQGGLAGGLQETQYFGPGTRLLVL.

The V gene is TRBV18, the J gene TRBJ1-1, with D perhaps TRBD1 (5 bases). CDR3 length: 21 residues. The germline V gene has CDR1 KGHSH and CDR2 LQKENI. With 3 bases removed from V and 1 base from J, the gap between germline ends came to 30 bases. Here the CDR3 reads CASSPGPDPRTRTAANTEAFF. In DNA, the CDR3 is TGTGCCAGCTCACCGGGGCCCGACCCCCGAACCCGAACTGCAGCGAACACTGAAGCTTTCTTT.

Comment on this clone: The germline gene is not matched at one end of the junction; a read error may be the cause. V usage is TRBV4-3 and J usage is TRBJ2-1; 12 bases align to TRBD2. CDR1 is LGHNA and CDR2 is YSLEER in the germline V gene. The CDR3 spans 15 residues. This CDR3 reads CASSQVACLAGGPLF. CDR3 in DNA: TGCGCCAGCAGCCAAGTTGCGTGTCTAGCGGGGGGGCCACTCTTC.

The CDR3 sequence is CASSIDVRDPYEQYF. The CDR3 coding sequence is TGTGCCAGTAGTATAGATGTGAGGGATCCCTACGAGCAGTACTTC. The rearrangement links TRBV19 to TRBJ2-7; the D gene is possibly TRBD2 (5 bases). Germline CDR1 is LNHDA and CDR2 is SQIVND (reference sequence). The germline V and J ends were trimmed by 0 bases and 2 bases, with 11 bases remaining between them. CDR3 length: 15 amino acids.

The rearrangement joins TRBV28 to TRBJ2-3; maybe TRBD1 (5 bases). This CDR3 comprises 16 residues. Looked up from germline, CDR1 is MDHEN and CDR2 is SYDVKM. V dropped 2 bases and J dropped 3 bases, with 15 bases sitting between them. DNA of the CDR3: TGTGCCAGCAGTTTACGAAATTACAGGTTGACAGATACGCAGTATTTT. It specifies CASSLRNYRLTDTQYF.

This clone has more than one count but fewer than ten. The chain employs TRBV27 and TRBJ1-6; TRBD1 agrees at 9 bases. The junction had 5 bases not matched to a gene; V was cut back by 4 bases and J by 7 bases. The germline V gene has CDR1 MNHEY and CDR2 SMNVEV (reference sequence). CDR3 length: 15 residues. In DNA, the CDR3 is TGTGCCAGCAGTTCACAGGGGGCGCACAATTCACCCCTCCACTTT. Protein sequence: CASSSQGAHNSPLHF.

The chain uses TRBV4-3 and TRBJ1-4, with D uncertain. Trimming took off 0 bases at V and 7 bases at J, with 9 bases between the two ends. This CDR3 has 14 amino acids. Germline V gene sequence: CDR1 LGHNA, CDR2 YSLEER. The DNA for the CDR3 is TGCGCCAGCAGCCAAGAAGTGGCTTCTGAAAAACTGTTTTTT. Encoded protein: CASSQEVASEKLFF.

The CDR3 DNA follows: TGTGCCAGCAGCTACCCCATTATGGGGCGGTTGATGAACACTGAAGCTTTCTTT. Translation: CASSYPIMGRLMNTEAFF. The chain is built from TRBV7-9 and TRBJ1-1, with D maybe TRBD1 (5 bases). Deletions cut 4 bases from V and 0 bases from J, with 21 bases between. Germline V gene lookup returns CDR1 SEHNR and CDR2 FQNEAQ (reference sequence). This CDR3 region has 18 residues.